These 10 T cell receptor beta chains were all obtained from the same sample, sequenced in a study of blood T cell repertoires in COVID-19. The method was immunoSEQ multiplex PCR; TCRdb's version includes in-frame clones alone and lacks a portion of them. The sample has approximately 210,000 clones, 80% to 85% seen once. Sequencing input: PBMCs or T cells enriched from blood (not recorded which). The receptor source for this set is a woman between 50 and 59 years old with acute COVID-19.

CDR3 protein: CSAAFADRDNQETQYF. The CDR3, as DNA: TGCAGCGCCGCCTTCGCGGACAGGGACAATCAAGAGACCCAGTACTTC. The chain carries TRBV29-1 and TRBJ2-5; TRBD1 matches 8 bases. The length of the CDR3 is 16 residues. The junction had 15 bases not matched to a gene; V was cut back by 7 bases and J by 2 bases. The germline V gene encodes CDR1 SQVTM and CDR2 ANQGSEA.

The chain recombines TRBV11-2 with TRBJ2-3; 11 bases line up with TRBD2. Trimming removed 1 base from V and 7 bases from J; junction bases left unmatched: 4. The CDR3 sequence is 15 residues long. CDR1 and CDR2 (germline): SGHAT, FQNNGV. This chain's CDR3 is CASSLVSGGANTQYF. The CDR3, as DNA: TGTGCCAGCAGCTTAGTTAGCGGGGGGGCCAATACGCAGTATTTT.

This clone was detected only a few times. Written as DNA, the CDR3 is TGTGCCAGCGGGGCTCTCAGGACCGGGGAGCTGTTTTTT. The encoded protein is CASGALRTGELFF. V and J are TRBV2 and TRBJ2-2; D is possibly TRBD1 (5 bases). Germline V gives CDR1 SNHLY, CDR2 FYNNEI. The CDR3 runs to 13 residues. The ends were cut back, 8 bases at V and 5 bases at J, with 12 bases in the middle.

The rearrangement links TRBV5-1 to TRBJ1-3; no clear D. V gave up 5 bases and J gave up 0 bases, with 6 bases separating them. From germline, CDR1 is SGHRS and CDR2 YFSETQ. There are 13 residues in the CDR3. CDR3 residues: CASRISSGNTIYF. CDR3 DNA sequence: TGCGCCAGCAGGATTAGCTCTGGAAACACCATATATTTT.

This clone has only a few counts. The rearrangement links TRBV2 to TRBJ1-1, with 8 bases matching TRBD1. Germline CDR1 SNHLY, CDR2 FYNNEI. This CDR3 is 16 amino acids long. Losses at the gene ends were 5 bases for V and 0 bases for J; bases not matched to a gene: 8. The CDR3 here is CASSSTTGALNTEAFF. In DNA, the CDR3 is TGTGCCAGCAGTTCCACGACAGGGGCCCTGAACACTGAAGCTTTCTTT.

V usage is TRBV7-6 and J usage is TRBJ1-2, with TRBD1 identical over 8 bases. V shed 5 bases, J shed 8 bases, and the junction held 13 bases outside the gene matches. Germline loops: CDR1 SGHVS, CDR2 FNYEAQ. The CDR3 totals 15 residues. CDR3 residues: CASSPRTGLLSGYTF. CDR3 bases: TGTGCCAGCAGCCCCCGGACAGGGCTCCTCTCGGGCTACACCTTC.

The chain joins TRBV19 to TRBJ1-6; a weak D match, TRBD1 (5 bases). Germline V gene data show CDR1 as LNHDA and CDR2 as SQIVND (reference sequence). There are 15 residues in the CDR3. Trimming removed 6 bases from V and 6 bases from J, with 15 bases in between. CDR3: CASRTLGGGNSPLHF. The CDR3 DNA reads as TGTGCCAGTAGGACACTCGGGGGAGGTAATTCACCCCTCCACTTT.

The gene calls are TRBV6-4 and TRBJ2-7; no reliable D call. The CDR3 runs to 13 residues. Germline V CDR1 and CDR2: MRHNA, SNTAGT. Deletions cut 8 bases from V and 2 bases from J, with 13 bases between. CDR3 sequence (DNA): TGTGCCAGCCCACAAAGGAGAACCTACGAGCAGTACTTC. Translating gives CASPQRRTYEQYF.

The chain employs TRBV7-2 and TRBJ2-5; 10 bases line up with TRBD2. The CDR3 runs 16 residues. Germline loops: CDR1 SGHTA, CDR2 FQGNSA. J was trimmed by 5 bases and V by 5 bases; bases with no gene match: 11. The CDR3 bases are TGTGCCAGCAGCCCTTCTTTAGCGGGGGGCGCCGAGACCCAGTACTTC. As protein: CASSPSLAGGAETQYF.

The chain couples TRBV9 to TRBJ1-2; 10 bases match TRBD1. The CDR3 loop spans 14 amino acids. The germline V gene has CDR1 SGDLS and CDR2 YYNGEE. With V trimmed by 6 bases and J by 4 bases, 6 bases remained unmatched. CDR3 loop: CASMGGQGGYGYTF. In DNA form, the CDR3 reads TGTGCCAGCATGGGCGGACAGGGGGGCTATGGCTACACCTTC.